This TCR beta chain derives from a study of T cell responses to AZD1222 COVID-19 vaccine. Whole-study results and caveats: Dominant CD4 TCR responses targeted spike regions 160-218 and 743-854. The donor cohort was predominantly white British with a female majority, and clonal diversity may have been underestimated. Spike-specific TCR breadth and depth grew following two AZD1222 doses.

Data came from immunoSEQ multiplex PCR; TCRdb stores just in-frame clones and leaves some out. Here the sample spans more than 110,000 clones, 88% being singletons. The table lists this clone with a count of one. The antigen remains unidentified. This specimen was peripheral blood, taken on day 0 of AZD1222 vaccination. This sequence was found in an adult in good health.

Here the CDR3 DNA reads TGTGCCTGGAGTGTACTGGTGGAGCAGTACTTC. Its translation is CAWSVLVEQYF. The gene calls are TRBV30 and TRBJ2-7; D gene unclear. V lost 0 bases to trimming and J lost 7 bases, with 7 bases between them. CDR1 GTSNPN and CDR2 SVGIG come from the germline V gene (reference sequence). The CDR3 runs 11 residues.